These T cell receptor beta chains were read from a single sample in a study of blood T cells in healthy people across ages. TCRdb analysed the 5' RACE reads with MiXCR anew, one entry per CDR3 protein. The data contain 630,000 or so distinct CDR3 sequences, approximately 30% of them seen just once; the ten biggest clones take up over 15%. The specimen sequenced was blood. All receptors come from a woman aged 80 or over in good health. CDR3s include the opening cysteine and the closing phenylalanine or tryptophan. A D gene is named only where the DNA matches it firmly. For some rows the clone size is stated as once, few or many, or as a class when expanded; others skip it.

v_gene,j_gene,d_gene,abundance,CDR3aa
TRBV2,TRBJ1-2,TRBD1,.,CASIPGQGRSGYGYTF
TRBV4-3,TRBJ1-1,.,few,CASSQSGRMNTEAFF
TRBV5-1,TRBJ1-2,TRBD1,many,CASTLVGQGNYGYTF
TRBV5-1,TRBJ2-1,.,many,CASSRDGRGHNEQFF
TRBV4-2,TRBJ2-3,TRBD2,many,CSSSQDAASGYTDTQYF
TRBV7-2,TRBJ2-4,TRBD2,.,CASSGGTSGGRNIQYF
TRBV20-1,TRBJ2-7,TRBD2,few,CSATKQRGNYEQYF
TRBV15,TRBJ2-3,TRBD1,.,CAASRGQHTDTQYF
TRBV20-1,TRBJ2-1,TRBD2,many,CSARDRIGGGEQFF
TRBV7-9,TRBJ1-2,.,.,CAGSLWRANYGYTF
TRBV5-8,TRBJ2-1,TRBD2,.,CASSKGLAVYNEQFF
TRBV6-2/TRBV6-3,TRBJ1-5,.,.,CASSPPDGYQPQHF
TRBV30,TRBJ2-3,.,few,CAWNGRTTDTQYF
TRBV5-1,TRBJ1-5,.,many,CASSEDYSNQPQHF
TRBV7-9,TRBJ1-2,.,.,CASSSDRGLGGYTF
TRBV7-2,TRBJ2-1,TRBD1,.,CASNLQGRDRDEQFF
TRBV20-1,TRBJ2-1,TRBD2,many,CSARLAGGQIDNEQFF
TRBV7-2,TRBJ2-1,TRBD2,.,CASSFGTSNEQFF
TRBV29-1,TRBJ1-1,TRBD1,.,CSAHGTVTGNTEAFF
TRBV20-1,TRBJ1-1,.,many,CSARDSPTGVNTEAFF
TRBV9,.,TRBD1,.,CASSVSGGSETQYF
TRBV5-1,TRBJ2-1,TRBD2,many,CASSLGSGGAGVHEQFF
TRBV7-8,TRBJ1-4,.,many,CASSLSGGGSNEKLFF
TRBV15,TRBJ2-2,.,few,CATSIGRGAGTGERFF
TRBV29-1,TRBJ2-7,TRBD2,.,CSVCHGGAYEQYF
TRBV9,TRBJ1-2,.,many,CASSLNQYGYTF
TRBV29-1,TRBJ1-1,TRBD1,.,CSVEGGQGTEAFF
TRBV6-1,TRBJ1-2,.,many,CASSVVAGQGYTF
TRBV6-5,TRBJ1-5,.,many,CASSGNARNQPQHF
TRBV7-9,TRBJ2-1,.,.,CASRRDTHNEQFF
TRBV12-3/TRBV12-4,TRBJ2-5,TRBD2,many,CASSFFTLAEETQYF
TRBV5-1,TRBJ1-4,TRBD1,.,CASSLARGQGGEKLFF
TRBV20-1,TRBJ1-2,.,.,CSASHVRGNYGYTF
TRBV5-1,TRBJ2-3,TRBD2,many,CASSLSGARTDTQYF
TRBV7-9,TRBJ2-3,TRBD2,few,CASSRQRGATDTQYF
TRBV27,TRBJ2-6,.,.,CASSFLGNSGANVLTF
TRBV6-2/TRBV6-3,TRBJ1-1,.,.,CASSYSTDTEAFF
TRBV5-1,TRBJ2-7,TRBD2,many,CASSSGLAGGLSSYEQYF
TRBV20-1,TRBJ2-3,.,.,CSAPGMAGVPDTQYF
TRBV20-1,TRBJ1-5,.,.,CSATSQGRFIQPQHF
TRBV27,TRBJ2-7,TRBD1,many,CASSSRDRASYEQYF
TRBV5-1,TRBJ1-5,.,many,CASSLGGRTNQPQHF
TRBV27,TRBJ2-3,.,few,CASSLDAGWVKDTQYF
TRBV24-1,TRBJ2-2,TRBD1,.,CATSDVGQGNTGELFF
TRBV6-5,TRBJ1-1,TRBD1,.,CASSYSTFRTGTMNTEAFF
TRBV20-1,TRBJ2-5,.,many,CSARGQRETQYF
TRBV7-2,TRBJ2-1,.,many,CASSGGGLYNEQFF
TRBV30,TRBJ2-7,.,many,CAWSVGLRRSYEQYF
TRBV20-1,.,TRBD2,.,CSARLTSGGLEATQYF
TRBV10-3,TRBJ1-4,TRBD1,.,CAISRDRVIEKLFF
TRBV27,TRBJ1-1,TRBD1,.,CASSPRGGDRGDTEAFF
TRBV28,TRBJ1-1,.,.,CASSFLLEAFF
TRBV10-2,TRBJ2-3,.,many,CASSTSSSTDTQYF
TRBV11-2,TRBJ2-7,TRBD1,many,CASTPDRGYEQYF
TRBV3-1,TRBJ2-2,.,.,CASSQGAGNTGELFF